This is a list of T cell receptor beta chains from one sample in a study of T cells in Graves' hyperthyroidism and ophthalmopathy. In TCRdb, the multiplex PCR reads were re-called with MiXCR into one record per CDR3 protein. The profile shows about 610,000 distinct CDR3 sequences, 40% to 55% of them singletons. The material sequenced was peripheral blood or thyroid tissue (not recorded which). These receptors all stem from a woman under 30 with Graves' hyperthyroidism. CDR3s include the opening cysteine and the closing phenylalanine or tryptophan. A D gene is named only where the DNA matches it firmly. Part of the rows lack a size; the others show once, few, many or a class for expanded clones.

d_gene	v_gene	j_gene	abundance	CDR3nt	CDR3aa
-	TRBV27	TRBJ2-7	few	TGTGCCAGCAGGGGAGGACTCCACGAGCAGTACTTC	CASRGGLHEQYF
TRBD2	TRBV2	TRBJ2-1	few	TGTGCCACCAGTGACCCCGGGACTAGCACCTACAATGAGCAGTTCTTC	CATSDPGTSTYNEQFF
-	TRBV12-3/TRBV12-4	TRBJ2-2	-	TGTGCCAGCAGACAGGCCGGGACACCTATTACCGGGGAGCTGTTTTTT	CASRQAGTPITGELFF
-	TRBV20-1	TRBJ2-3	few	TGCAGTGCTAGAGGGCGGCATACTAGCACAGATACGCAGTATTTT	CSARGRHTSTDTQYF
TRBD1	TRBV6-5	TRBJ1-5	many	TGTGCCAGCAGTATATTCGAGACAGGGGTGGATTATGGCAATCAGCCCCAGCATTTT	CASSIFETGVDYGNQPQHF
TRBD1	TRBV9	TRBJ2-5	many	TGTGCCAGCAGCGAAGACAGGGGTGGTGAGACCCAGTACTTC	CASSEDRGGETQYF
TRBD2	TRBV24-1	TRBJ2-2	-	TGTGCCACCAGTGGGCGGGAGGACACCGGGGAGCTGTTTTTT	CATSGREDTGELFF
-	TRBV7-2	TRBJ1-3	many	TGTGCCAGCAGCTCAATGAGGGGGGACACCATATATTTT	CASSSMRGDTIYF
TRBD1	TRBV2	TRBJ1-4	-	TGTGCCAGCAGGGGGACAGGAACGGATGAAAAACTGTTTTTT	CASRGTGTDEKLFF
-	TRBV4-3	TRBJ1-2	-	TGCGCCAGCAGCCAGGACAGCGCGGGGGACTATGGCTACACCTTC	CASSQDSAGDYGYTF
TRBD1	TRBV10-3	TRBJ1-1	-	TGTGCCATCAGCGCAGACAGGGGTGAAGCTTTCTTT	CAISADRGEAFF
-	TRBV5-4	TRBJ2-7	-	TGTGCCAGCAGCTTGGATGCGGCACCTTCCTACAATGAGCAGTACTTC	CASSLDAAPSYNEQYF
-	TRBV19	TRBJ1-1	many	TGTGCCAGTAGTATTAACACGGGCACTGAAGCTTTCTTT	CASSINTGTEAFF
-	TRBV27	TRBJ2-2	few	TGTGCCAGCAGCCTCGTGGGGGCGGCCAACACCGGGGAGCTGTTTTTT	CASSLVGAANTGELFF
TRBD1	TRBV7-6	TRBJ2-7	few	TGTGCCAGCTCACAAGGACAGGTGAAAGCCTACGAGCAGTACTTC	CASSQGQVKAYEQYF
TRBD1	TRBV7-9	TRBJ1-5	-	TGTGCCAGCGCTAGGATGACAGGGGCAACCAATCAGCCCCAGCATTTT	CASARMTGATNQPQHF
TRBD2	TRBV11-2	TRBJ2-7	-	TGTGCCAGCAGCTTAGAGGGTCCGGGACTAGCGGGAGGGACAGGCGAGCAGTACTTC	CASSLEGPGLAGGTGEQYF
-	TRBV7-8	TRBJ1-1	few	TGTGCCAGCAGCTTCACAGGGATGAACACTGAAGCTTTCTTT	CASSFTGMNTEAFF
TRBD1	TRBV19	TRBJ2-6	many	TGTGCCAGTAGACCCGGGACAGTCCCCTCTGGGGCCAACGTCCTGACTTTC	CASRPGTVPSGANVLTF
-	TRBV5-1	TRBJ1-3	many	TGCGCCAGCAGCTTGATGTCCACCACTGGAAACACCATATATTTT	CASSLMSTTGNTIYF
-	TRBV7-2	TRBJ1-2	many	TGTGCCAGCAGCTTCGGCGAGAGGGATGGCTACACCTTC	CASSFGERDGYTF
TRBD2	TRBV24-1	TRBJ2-1	-	TGTGCCACCAGTGAGCACACTAGCGGGGGCGTCTCCTACAATGAGCAGTTCTTC	CATSEHTSGGVSYNEQFF
TRBD2	TRBV2	TRBJ2-6	-	TGTGCCAGCAGGAAGCTAGCGGGAGATGCTGGGGCCAACGTCCTGACTTTC	CASRKLAGDAGANVLTF
TRBD1	TRBV28	TRBJ1-5	few	TGTGCCAGCAGTGAAGGGGGCAAAAAATTTAGCAATCAGCCCCAGCATTTT	CASSEGGKKFSNQPQHF
-	TRBV20-1	TRBJ1-5	many	TGCAGTGCTACTACAGGGTTTTATAGCAATCAGCCCCAGCATTTT	CSATTGFYSNQPQHF
-	TRBV10-3	TRBJ2-6	few	TGTGCCATCAGTGAGGGGGCGGTAGCCTCTGGGGCCAACGTCCTGACTTTC	CAISEGAVASGANVLTF
-	TRBV10-2	TRBJ1-1	-	TGCGCCAGCAGTGGTCCTGTCCTGGCTAGGGGGAACACTGAAGCTTTCTTT	CASSGPVLARGNTEAFF